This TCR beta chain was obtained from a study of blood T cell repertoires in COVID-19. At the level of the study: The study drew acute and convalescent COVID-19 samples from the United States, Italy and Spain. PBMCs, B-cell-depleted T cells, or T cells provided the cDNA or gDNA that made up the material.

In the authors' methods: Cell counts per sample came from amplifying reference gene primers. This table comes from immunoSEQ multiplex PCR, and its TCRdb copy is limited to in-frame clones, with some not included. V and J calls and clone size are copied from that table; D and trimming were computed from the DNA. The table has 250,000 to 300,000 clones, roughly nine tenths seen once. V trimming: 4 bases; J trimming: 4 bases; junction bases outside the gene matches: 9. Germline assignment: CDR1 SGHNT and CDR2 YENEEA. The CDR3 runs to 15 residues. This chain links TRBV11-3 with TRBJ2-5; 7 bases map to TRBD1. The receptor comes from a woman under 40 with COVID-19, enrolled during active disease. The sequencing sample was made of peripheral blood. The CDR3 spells CASSSTTGLVETQYF. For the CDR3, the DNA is TGTGCCAGCAGCTCGACGACAGGGCTAGTAGAGACCCAGTACTTC.